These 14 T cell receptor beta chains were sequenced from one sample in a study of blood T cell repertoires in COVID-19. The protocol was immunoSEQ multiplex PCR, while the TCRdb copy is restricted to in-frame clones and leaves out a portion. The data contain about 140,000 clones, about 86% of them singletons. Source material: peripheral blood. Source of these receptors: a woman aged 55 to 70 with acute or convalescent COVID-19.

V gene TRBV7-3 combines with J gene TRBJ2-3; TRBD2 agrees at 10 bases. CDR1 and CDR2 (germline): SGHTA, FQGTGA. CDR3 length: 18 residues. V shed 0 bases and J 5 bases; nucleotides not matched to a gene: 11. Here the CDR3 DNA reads TGTGCCAGCAGCTTAACGGGCCTAGCGGGGGCCCCAGGAGATACGCAGTATTTT. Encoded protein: CASSLTGLAGAPGDTQYF.

CDR3 protein: CASSLALAGGGGELFF. The CDR3 coding sequence is TGTGCCAGCAGTTTGGCTCTAGCGGGGGGGGGCGGGGAGCTGTTTTTT. This rearrangement joins TRBV27 to TRBJ2-2; 12 nucleotides agree with TRBD2. Germline CDR1 reads MNHEY; CDR2 reads SMNVEV (reference sequence). J was trimmed by 7 bases and V by 3 bases; bases with no gene match: 6. CDR3 length: 16 residues.

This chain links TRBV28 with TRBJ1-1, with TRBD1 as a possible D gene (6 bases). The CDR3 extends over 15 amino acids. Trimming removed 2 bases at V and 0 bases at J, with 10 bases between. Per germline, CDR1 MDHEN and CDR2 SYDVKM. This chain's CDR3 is CASSLRTDMNTEAFF. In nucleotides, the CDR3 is TGTGCCAGCAGTTTAAGGACAGACATGAACACTGAAGCTTTCTTT. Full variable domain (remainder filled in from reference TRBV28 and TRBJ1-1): DVKVTQSSRYLVKRTGEKVFLECVQDMDHENMFWYRQDPGLGLRLIYFSYDVKMKEKGDIPEGYSVSREKKERFSLILESASTNQTSMYLCASSLRTDMNTEAFFGQGTRLTVV.

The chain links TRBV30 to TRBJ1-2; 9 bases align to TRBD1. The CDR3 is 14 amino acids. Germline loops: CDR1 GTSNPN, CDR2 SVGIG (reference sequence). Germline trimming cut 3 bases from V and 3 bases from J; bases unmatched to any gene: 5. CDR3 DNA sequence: TGTGCCTGGAGGGTGGACAGGGGCCACTATGGCTACACCTTC. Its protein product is CAWRVDRGHYGYTF.

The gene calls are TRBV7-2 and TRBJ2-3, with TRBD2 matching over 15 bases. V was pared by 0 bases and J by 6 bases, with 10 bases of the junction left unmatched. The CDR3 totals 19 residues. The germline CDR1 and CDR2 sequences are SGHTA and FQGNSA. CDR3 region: CASSLALGTSGGSVDTQYF. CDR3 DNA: TGTGCCAGCAGCTTAGCGCTTGGGACTAGCGGGGGGTCAGTGGATACGCAGTATTTT.

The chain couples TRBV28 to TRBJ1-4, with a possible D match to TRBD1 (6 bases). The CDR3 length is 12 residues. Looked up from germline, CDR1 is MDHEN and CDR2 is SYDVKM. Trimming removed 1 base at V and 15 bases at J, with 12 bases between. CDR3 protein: CASSLSHRAMFF. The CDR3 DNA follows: TGTGCCAGCAGTTTATCTCACAGGGCGATGTTTTTT. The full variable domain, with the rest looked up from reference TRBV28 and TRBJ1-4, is DVKVTQSSRYLVKRTGEKVFLECVQDMDHENMFWYRQDPGLGLRLIYFSYDVKMKEKGDIPEGYSVSREKKERFSLILESASTNQTSMYLCASSLSHRAMFFGSGTQLSVL.

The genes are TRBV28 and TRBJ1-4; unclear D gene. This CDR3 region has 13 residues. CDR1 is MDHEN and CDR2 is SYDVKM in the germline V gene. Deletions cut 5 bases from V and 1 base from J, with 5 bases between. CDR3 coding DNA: TGTGCCAGCAGTGTCTTAACTAATGAAAAACTGTTTTTT. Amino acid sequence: CASSVLTNEKLFF.

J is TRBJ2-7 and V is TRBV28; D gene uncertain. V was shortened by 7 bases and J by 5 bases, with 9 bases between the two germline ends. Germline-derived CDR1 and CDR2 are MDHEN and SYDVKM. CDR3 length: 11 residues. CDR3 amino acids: CASISLNEQYF. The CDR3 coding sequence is TGTGCCAGCATTAGCCTGAACGAGCAGTACTTC.

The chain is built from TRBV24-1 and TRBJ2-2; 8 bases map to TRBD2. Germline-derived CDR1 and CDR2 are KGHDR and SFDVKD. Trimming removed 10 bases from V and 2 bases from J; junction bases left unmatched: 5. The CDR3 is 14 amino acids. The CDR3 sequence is CATEAGVNTGELFF. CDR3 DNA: TGTGCCACGGAAGCGGGGGTTAACACCGGGGAGCTGTTTTTT.

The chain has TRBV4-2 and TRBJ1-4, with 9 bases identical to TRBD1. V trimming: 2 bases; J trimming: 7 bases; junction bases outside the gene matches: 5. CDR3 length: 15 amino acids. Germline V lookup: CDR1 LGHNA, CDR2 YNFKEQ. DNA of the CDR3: TGTGCCAGCAGCCAACTGGGACAGGGTCCTGAAAAACTGTTTTTT. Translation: CASSQLGQGPEKLFF.

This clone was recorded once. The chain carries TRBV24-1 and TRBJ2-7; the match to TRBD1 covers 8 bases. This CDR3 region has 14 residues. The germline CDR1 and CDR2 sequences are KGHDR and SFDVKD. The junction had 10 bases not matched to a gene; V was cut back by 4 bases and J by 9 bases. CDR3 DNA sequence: TGTGCCACCAGTGACCCCGACAGGGGAAACTCGCAGTACTTC. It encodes CATSDPDRGNSQYF.

In nucleotides, the CDR3 is TGTGCCAGCGCGGGACAGGGGGCATGGACTGAAGCTTTCTTT. Encoded protein: CASAGQGAWTEAFF. This chain uses TRBV6-5 with TRBJ1-1; 12 nucleotides match TRBD1. Trimming took 8 bases from V and 5 from J; bases not matched to a gene: 6. The germline V gene encodes CDR1 MNHEY and CDR2 SVGAGI. This CDR3 contains 14 residues.

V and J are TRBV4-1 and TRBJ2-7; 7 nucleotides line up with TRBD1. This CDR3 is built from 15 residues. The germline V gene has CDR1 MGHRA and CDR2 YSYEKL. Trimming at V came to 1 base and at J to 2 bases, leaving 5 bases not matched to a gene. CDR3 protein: CASSQAGQVAYEQYF. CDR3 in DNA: TGCGCCAGCAGCCAAGCTGGACAGGTAGCCTACGAGCAGTACTTC.

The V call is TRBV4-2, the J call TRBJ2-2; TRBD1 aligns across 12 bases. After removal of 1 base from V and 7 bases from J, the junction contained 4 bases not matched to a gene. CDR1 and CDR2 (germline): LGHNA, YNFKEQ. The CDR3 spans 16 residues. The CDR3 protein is CASSQGDRGLGGELFF. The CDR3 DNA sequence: TGTGCCAGCAGCCAAGGGGACAGGGGGCTCGGCGGGGAGCTGTTTTTT.